The rows below give T cell receptor beta chains drawn from one sample of a study of lymphopenia after photon versus proton radiotherapy. Using immunoSEQ multiplex PCR, the repertoire was profiled, and TCRdb retains in-frame clones only, with some absent. The sample includes some 30,000 clones, under 90% of them seen just once. The sample here was peripheral blood, taken from a patient treated with photon-based radiotherapy. These receptors all come from a woman aged 45-59 years with pancreatic cancer. CDR3s include the opening cysteine and the closing phenylalanine or tryptophan. A D gene is named only where the DNA matches it firmly.

J gene: TRBJ2-7
V gene: TRBV27
D gene: TRBD1
CDR3 DNA: TGTGCCAGCAGTTTGGGGACAGGCTACGAGCAGTACTTC
CDR3 protein: CASSLGTGYEQYF

J gene: TRBJ2-3
V gene: TRBV18
D gene: NA
CDR3 DNA: TGTGCCAGCTCACCGGGGCTACCCACAGATACGCAGTATTTT
CDR3 protein: CASSPGLPTDTQYF

J gene: TRBJ1-2
V gene: TRBV7-9
D gene: TRBD1
CDR3 DNA: TGTGCCAGCAGCTCTCAACAGGGGTATGGCTACACCTTC
CDR3 protein: CASSSQQGYGYTF

J gene: TRBJ1-5
V gene: TRBV6-1
D gene: NA
CDR3 DNA: TGTGCCAGCAGTGAAGCGAATAGCAATCAGCCCCAGCATTTT
CDR3 protein: CASSEANSNQPQHF

J gene: TRBJ1-5
V gene: TRBV27
D gene: NA
CDR3 DNA: TGTGCCAGCAGTTTAGTGGGGGCGAGCAATCAGCCCCAGCATTTT
CDR3 protein: CASSLVGASNQPQHF

J gene: TRBJ2-2
V gene: TRBV6-5
D gene: TRBD2
CDR3 DNA: TGTGCCAGCAGTTACTCGAGCGGGAGGGCCCCCGGGGAGCTGTTTTTT
CDR3 protein: CASSYSSGRAPGELFF

J gene: TRBJ2-6
V gene: TRBV7-9
D gene: TRBD1
CDR3 DNA: TGTGCCAGCAGCTTAAGCGGGACAGGGGGCTCTGGGGCCAACGTCCTGACTTTC
CDR3 protein: CASSLSGTGGSGANVLTF

J gene: TRBJ2-5
V gene: TRBV28
D gene: TRBD2
CDR3 DNA: TGTGCCAGCAGCTTGGGAGGGCCGAGAAAGACCCAGTACTTC
CDR3 protein: CASSLGGPRKTQYF

J gene: TRBJ2-2
V gene: TRBV19
D gene: TRBD2
CDR3 DNA: TGTGCCAGTAGTAGTTGGCGGGAGAGCACCGGGGAGCTGTTTTTT
CDR3 protein: CASSSWRESTGELFF

J gene: TRBJ1-6
V gene: TRBV14
D gene: NA
CDR3 DNA: TGTGCCAGCAGCCAAGATGGACGTCCTAATTCACCCCTCCACTTT
CDR3 protein: CASSQDGRPNSPLHF

J gene: TRBJ1-1
V gene: TRBV19
D gene: NA
CDR3 DNA: TGTGCCAGCAGTATAGGCGGGGTGCCGAACACTGAAGCTTTCTTT
CDR3 protein: CASSIGGVPNTEAFF

J gene: TRBJ2-7
V gene: TRBV6-5
D gene: NA
CDR3 DNA: TGTGCCAGCAGCCCAGAAAGGGTTTCCTACGAGCAGTACTTC
CDR3 protein: CASSPERVSYEQYF

J gene: TRBJ2-7
V gene: TRBV11-2
D gene: NA
CDR3 DNA: TGTGCCAGCAGCGCCCGGGATCCATCAATCTCCTACGAGCAGTACTTC
CDR3 protein: CASSARDPSISYEQYF